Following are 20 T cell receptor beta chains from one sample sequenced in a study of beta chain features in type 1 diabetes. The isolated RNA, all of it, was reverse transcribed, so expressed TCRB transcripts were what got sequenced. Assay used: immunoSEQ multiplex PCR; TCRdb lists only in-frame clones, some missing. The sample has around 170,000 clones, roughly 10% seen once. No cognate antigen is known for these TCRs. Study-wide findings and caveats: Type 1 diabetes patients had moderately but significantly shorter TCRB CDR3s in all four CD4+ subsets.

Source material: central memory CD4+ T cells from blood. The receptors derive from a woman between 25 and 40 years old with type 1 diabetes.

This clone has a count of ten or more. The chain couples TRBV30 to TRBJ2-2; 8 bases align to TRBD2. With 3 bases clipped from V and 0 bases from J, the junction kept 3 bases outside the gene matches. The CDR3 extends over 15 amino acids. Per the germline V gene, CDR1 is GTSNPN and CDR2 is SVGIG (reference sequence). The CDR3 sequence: CAWSASGPNTGELFF. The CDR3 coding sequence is TGTGCCTGGAGCGCTAGCGGGCCGAACACCGGGGAGCTGTTTTTT.

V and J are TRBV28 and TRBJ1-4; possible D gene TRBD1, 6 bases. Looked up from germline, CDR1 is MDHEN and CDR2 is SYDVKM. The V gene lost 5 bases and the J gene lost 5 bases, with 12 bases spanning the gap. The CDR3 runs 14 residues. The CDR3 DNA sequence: TGTGCCAGCAGTCCTCTGGACAGAAATGAAAAACTGTTTTTT. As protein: CASSPLDRNEKLFF.

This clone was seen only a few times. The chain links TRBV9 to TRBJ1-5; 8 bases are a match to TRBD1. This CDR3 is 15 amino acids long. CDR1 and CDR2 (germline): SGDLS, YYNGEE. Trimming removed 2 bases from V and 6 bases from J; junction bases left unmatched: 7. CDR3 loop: CASSVGQGNGQPQHF. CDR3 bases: TGTGCCAGCAGCGTCGGACAGGGTAATGGTCAGCCCCAGCATTTT.

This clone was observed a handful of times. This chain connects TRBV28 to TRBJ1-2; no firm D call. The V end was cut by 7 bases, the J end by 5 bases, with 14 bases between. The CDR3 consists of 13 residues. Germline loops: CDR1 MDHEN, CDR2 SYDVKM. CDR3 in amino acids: CASTRTQTYGYTF. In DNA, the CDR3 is TGTGCCAGCACCCGCACCCAGACATATGGCTACACCTTC.

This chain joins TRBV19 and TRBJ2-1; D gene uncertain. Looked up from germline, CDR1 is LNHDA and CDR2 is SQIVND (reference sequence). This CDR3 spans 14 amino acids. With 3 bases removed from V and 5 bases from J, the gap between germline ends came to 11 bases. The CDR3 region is CASSIMQANNEQFF. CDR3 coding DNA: TGTGCCAGTAGTATTATGCAAGCGAACAATGAGCAGTTCTTC.

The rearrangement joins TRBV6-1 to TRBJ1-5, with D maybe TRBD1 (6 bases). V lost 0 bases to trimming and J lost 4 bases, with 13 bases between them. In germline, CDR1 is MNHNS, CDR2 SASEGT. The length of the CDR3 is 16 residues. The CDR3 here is CASSEAILRGNQPQHF. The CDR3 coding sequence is TGTGCCAGCAGTGAAGCGATTTTGAGGGGGAATCAGCCCCAGCATTTT.

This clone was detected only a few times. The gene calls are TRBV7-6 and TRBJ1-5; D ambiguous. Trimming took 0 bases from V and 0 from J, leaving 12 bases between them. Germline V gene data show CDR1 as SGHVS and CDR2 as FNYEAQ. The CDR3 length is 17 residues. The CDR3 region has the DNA TGTGCCAGCAGCTTAGCGGGCAGCTACCTTAGCAATCAGCCCCAGCATTTT. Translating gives CASSLAGSYLSNQPQHF.

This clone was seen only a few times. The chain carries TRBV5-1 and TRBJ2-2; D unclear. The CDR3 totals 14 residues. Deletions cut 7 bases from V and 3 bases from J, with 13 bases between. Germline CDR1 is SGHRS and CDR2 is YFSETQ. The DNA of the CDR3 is TGCGCCAGCGCGCAAAGAACAGACACCGGGGAGCTGTTTTTT. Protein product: CASAQRTDTGELFF.

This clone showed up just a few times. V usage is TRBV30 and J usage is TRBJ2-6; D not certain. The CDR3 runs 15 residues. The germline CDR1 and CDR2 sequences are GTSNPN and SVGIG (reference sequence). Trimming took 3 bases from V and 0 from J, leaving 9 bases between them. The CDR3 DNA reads TGTGCCTGGAGAAGGTACTACTCTGGGGCCAACGTCCTGACTTTC. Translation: CAWRRYYSGANVLTF.

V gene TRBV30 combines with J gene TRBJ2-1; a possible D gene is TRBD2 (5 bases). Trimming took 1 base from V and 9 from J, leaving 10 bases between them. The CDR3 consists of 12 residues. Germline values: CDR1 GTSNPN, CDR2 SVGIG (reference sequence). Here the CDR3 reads CAWSDPGGEQFF. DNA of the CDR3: TGTGCCTGGAGTGACCCCGGAGGTGAGCAGTTCTTC.

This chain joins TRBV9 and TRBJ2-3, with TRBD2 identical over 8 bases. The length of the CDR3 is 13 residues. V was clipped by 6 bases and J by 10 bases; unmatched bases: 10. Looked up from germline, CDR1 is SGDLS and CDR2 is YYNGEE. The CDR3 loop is CASTYLGREAQYF. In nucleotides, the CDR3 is TGTGCCAGCACCTACCTAGGGCGGGAGGCGCAGTATTTT.

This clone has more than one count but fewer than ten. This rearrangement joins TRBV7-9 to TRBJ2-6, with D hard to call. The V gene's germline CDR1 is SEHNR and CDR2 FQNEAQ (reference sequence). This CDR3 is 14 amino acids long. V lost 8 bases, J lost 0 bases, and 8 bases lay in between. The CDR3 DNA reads TGTGCCAGCCGGGTGGGCTCTGGGGCCAACGTCCTGACTTTC. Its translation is CASRVGSGANVLTF.

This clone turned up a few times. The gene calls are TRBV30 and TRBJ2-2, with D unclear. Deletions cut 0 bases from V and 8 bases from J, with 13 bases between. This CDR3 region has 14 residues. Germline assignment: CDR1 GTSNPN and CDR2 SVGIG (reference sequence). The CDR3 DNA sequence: TGTGCCTGGAGTGTACTTGATCCGGTAGGGGAGCTGTTTTTT. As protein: CAWSVLDPVGELFF. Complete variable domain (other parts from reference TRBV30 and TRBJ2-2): SQTIHQWPATLVQPVGSPLSLECTVEGTSNPNLYWYRQAAGRGLQLLFYSVGIGQISSEVPQNLSASRPQDRQFILSSKKLLLSDSGFYLCAWSVLDPVGELFFGEGSRLTVL.

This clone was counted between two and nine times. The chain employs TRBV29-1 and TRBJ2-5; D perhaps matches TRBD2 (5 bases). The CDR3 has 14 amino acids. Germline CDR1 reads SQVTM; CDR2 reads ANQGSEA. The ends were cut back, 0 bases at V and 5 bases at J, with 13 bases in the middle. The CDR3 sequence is CSVEDNTGLETQYF. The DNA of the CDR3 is TGCAGCGTTGAAGACAATACGGGGTTGGAGACCCAGTACTTC. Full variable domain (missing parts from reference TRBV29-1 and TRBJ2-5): SAVISQKPSRDICQRGTSLTIQCQVDSQVTMMFWYRQQPGQSLTLIATANQGSEATYESGFVIDKFPISRPNLTFSTLTVSNMSPEDSSIYLCSVEDNTGLETQYFGPGTRLLVL.

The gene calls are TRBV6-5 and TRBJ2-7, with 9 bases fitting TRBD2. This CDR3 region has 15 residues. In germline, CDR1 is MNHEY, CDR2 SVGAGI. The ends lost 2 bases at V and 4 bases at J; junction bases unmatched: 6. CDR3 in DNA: TGTGCCAGCAGTTACGAGGGTAGCGGGAGTTACGAGCAGTACTTC. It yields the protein CASSYEGSGSYEQYF.

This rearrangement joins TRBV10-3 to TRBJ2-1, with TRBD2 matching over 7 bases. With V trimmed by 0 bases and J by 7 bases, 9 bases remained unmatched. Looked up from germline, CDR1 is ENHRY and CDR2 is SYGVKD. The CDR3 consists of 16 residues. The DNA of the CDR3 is TGTGCCATCAGTGAGTCAGTGGGGACTAATTCTAATGAGCAGTTCTTC. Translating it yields CAISESVGTNSNEQFF.

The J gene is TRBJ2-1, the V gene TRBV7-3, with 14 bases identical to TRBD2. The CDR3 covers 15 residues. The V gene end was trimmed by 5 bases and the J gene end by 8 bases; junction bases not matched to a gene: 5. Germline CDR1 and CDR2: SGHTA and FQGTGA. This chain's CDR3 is CASSLGTSGRDEQFF. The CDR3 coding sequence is TGTGCCAGCAGCCTTGGGACTAGCGGGAGAGATGAGCAGTTCTTC.

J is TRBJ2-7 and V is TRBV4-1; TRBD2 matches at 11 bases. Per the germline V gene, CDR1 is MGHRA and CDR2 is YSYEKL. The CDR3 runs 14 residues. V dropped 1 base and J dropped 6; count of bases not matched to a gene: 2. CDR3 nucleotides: TGCGCCAGCAGCCAAGGACTAGCGGGACGCGAGCAGTACTTC. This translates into CASSQGLAGREQYF.

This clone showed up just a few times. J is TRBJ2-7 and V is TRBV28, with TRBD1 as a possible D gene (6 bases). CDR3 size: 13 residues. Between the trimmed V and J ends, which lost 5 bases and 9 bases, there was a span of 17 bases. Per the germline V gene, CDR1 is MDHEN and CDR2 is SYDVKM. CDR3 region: CASSPGTTPGQYF. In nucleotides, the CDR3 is TGTGCCAGCAGTCCCGGGACAACCCCGGGGCAGTACTTC.

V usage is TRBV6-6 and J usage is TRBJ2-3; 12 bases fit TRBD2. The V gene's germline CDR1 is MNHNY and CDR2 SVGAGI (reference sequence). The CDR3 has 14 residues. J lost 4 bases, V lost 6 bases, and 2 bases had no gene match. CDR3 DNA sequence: TGTGCCAGCAGGACTAGCGGGAGCGCAGATACGCAGTATTTT. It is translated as CASRTSGSADTQYF.